One and the same sample provided the 7 T cell receptor beta chains below, sequenced in a study of neurological immune-mediated disorders. From the 5' RACE reads, TCRdb called clonotypes with MiXCR, one entry per CDR3 protein. This table has more than 40,000 distinct CDR3 sequences, less than 4% appearing once. Input material: PBMCs. The origin of the receptors is a woman aged 45-60 years with multiple sclerosis.

There are a few counts of this clonotype. The chain combines TRBV7-9 with TRBJ2-1, with a weak D call TRBD2 (6 bases). Per germline, CDR1 SEHNR and CDR2 FQNEAQ (reference sequence). The CDR3 loop spans 15 amino acids. Trimming stripped 1 base from V and 6 bases from J, with 13 bases between. In DNA form, the CDR3 reads TGTGCCAGCAGCTTAGGATGGCGGGGTCGCAATGAGCAGTTCTTC. Its translation is CASSLGWRGRNEQFF.

This clonotype showed up many times. The V and J genes are TRBV10-3 and TRBJ2-2; D unresolved. Trimming removed 8 bases from V and 4 bases from J, with 17 bases in between. Per germline, CDR1 ENHRY and CDR2 SYGVKD. CDR3 size: 15 residues. The CDR3 is CAILDGLGGTGELFF. CDR3 bases: TGTGCCATCTTGGACGGCCTTGGCGGCACCGGGGAGCTGTTTTTT.

This clonotype was detected ten times or more. V usage is TRBV3-1 and J usage is TRBJ1-2; D gene unclear. This CDR3 region has 16 residues. V lost 1 base and J lost 4, with 16 bases in between. Germline assignment: CDR1 LGHDT and CDR2 YNNKEL (reference sequence). Here the CDR3 reads CASSQVYGSRGYGYTF. Written as DNA, the CDR3 is TGTGCCAGCAGCCAAGTCTACGGGTCTCGCGGCTATGGCTACACCTTC.

The sample holds many counts of this clonotype. The genes are TRBV14 and TRBJ1-1, with a weak D call TRBD1 (6 bases). Germline V gene sequence: CDR1 SGHDN, CDR2 FVKESK. The CDR3 extends over 13 amino acids. Between the trimmed V and J ends, which lost 6 bases and 6 bases, there was a span of 14 bases. CDR3 in DNA: TGTGCCAGCAGAAAAGAGGGGGAGCCTGAAGCTTTCTTT. Translated, it gives CASRKEGEPEAFF. Filled out from reference TRBV14 and TRBJ1-1, the complete variable domain reads EAGVTQFPSHSVIEKGQTVTLRCDPISGHDNLYWYRRVMGKEIKFLLHFVKESKQDESGMPNNRFLAERTGGTYSTLKVQPAELEDSGVYFCASRKEGEPEAFFGQGTRLTVV.

This clonotype was seen at least ten times. The rearrangement links TRBV20-1 to TRBJ1-4, with TRBD1 matching over 7 bases. The CDR3 has 15 residues. Germline CDR1 and CDR2: DFQATT and SNEGSKA (reference sequence). The junction had 9 bases not matched to a gene; V was cut back by 0 bases and J by 8 bases. CDR3 amino acids: CSARDQEQGREKLFF. The CDR3 DNA is TGCAGTGCTAGAGATCAGGAACAGGGGAGGGAAAAACTGTTTTTT.

The rearrangement links TRBV15 to TRBJ1-3; no definite D call. Trimming pared 0 bases from V and 8 bases from J, leaving 5 bases between. This CDR3 contains 12 residues. CDR1 and CDR2 from the germline V gene are LNHNV and YYDKDF (reference sequence). Here the CDR3 DNA reads TGTGCCACCAGCAGAGACCGCCACACCATATATTTT. Its protein is CATSRDRHTIYF.

CDR3 bases: TGTGCCAGCAGCTCGTATCGGGGAGGTTCTAGCGGGATGACAGATGAGCAGTTCTTC. Translated: CASSSYRGGSSGMTDEQFF. The chain links TRBV7-6 to TRBJ2-1; TRBD2 matches at 9 bases. This CDR3 is built from 19 residues. Unmatched junction bases numbered 21, after V lost 4 bases and J lost 8 bases. Germline V gene lookup returns CDR1 SGHVS and CDR2 FNYEAQ. Supplemented by reference TRBV7-6 and TRBJ2-1, the full variable domain reads GAGVSQSPRYKVTKRGQDVALRCDPISGHVSLYWYRQALGQGPEFLTYFNYEAQQDKSGLPNDRFSAERPEGSISTLTIQRTEQRDSAMYRCASSSYRGGSSGMTDEQFFGPGTRLTVL.